The present T cell receptor (beta chain) was sequenced within a study of CD8+CD57+ T cells in acquired aplastic anemia. Study background: CD4+ and CD8+ cells, once sorted, gave DNA averaging approximately 3 ug. Study results and caveats: Significant differences in CD8+ Simpson's diversity were not observed between patients and controls. It was found that twenty-nine CD8+ CDR3 sequences were shared between patients and controls.

According to the study, genomic DNA was the template for TCR beta VDJ and CDR3 profiling. TCRdb passed the reads through MiXCR, listing each CDR3 protein once. The sample lists roughly 150,000 distinct CDR3 sequences; 40% to 50% were seen once. Flow cytometry had shown expanded CD8+CD57+ cells in the patients chosen for sequencing. Every patient was diagnosed with severe acquired aplastic anemia. This clonotype has ten or more counts. Its target is unknown. The CDR3 consists of 21 residues. The germline V gene has CDR1 LNHDA and CDR2 SQIVND (reference sequence). Unmatched junction bases numbered 23, after V lost 5 bases and J lost 2 bases.

This chain links TRBV19 with TRBJ2-7, with TRBD2 matching 11 bases. Sequenced: sorted CD4+, CD8+, or CD8+CD57+ T cells (not recorded which) from PBMCs. The source is a human donor with aplastic anemia. CDR3: CASSAYGGSGTSGLYPYEQYF. The CDR3 DNA reads as TGTGCCAGTAGTGCTTATGGAGGATCGGGGACTAGCGGACTATACCCCTACGAGCAGTACTTC.